Each of the 18 T cell receptor beta chains below was sequenced from the same sample in a study of early T cells in non-severe SARS-CoV-2 infection. TCRdb reprocessed the 5' RACE reads via MiXCR and lists one record per CDR3 protein. The sample has about 83,000 distinct CDR3 sequences, roughly an eighth seen once. The sample taken for sequencing was whole blood. These receptor sequences come from an adult who was a healthcare worker with PCR-confirmed SARS-CoV-2 infection or an uninfected control (not recorded which).

This clonotype was seen more than once but under ten times. The V and J genes are TRBV18 and TRBJ1-1; D remains ambiguous. CDR1 and CDR2 (germline): KGHSH, LQKENI. CDR3 length: 13 amino acids. Between the trimmed V and J ends, which lost 3 bases and 1 base, there was a span of 6 bases. The CDR3 DNA reads as TGTGCCAGCTCACCCCGGCAGAACACTGAAGCTTTCTTT. Its protein product is CASSPRQNTEAFF.

This clonotype was observed a handful of times. This chain uses TRBV25-1 with TRBJ2-7, with 10 bases that match TRBD2. Germline V gene data show CDR1 as MGHDK and CDR2 as SYGVNS. V lost 4 bases and J lost 3; bases outside the gene matches: 0. The CDR3 totals 13 residues. The CDR3 loop is CASSVAGGYEQYF. In DNA form, the CDR3 reads TGTGCCAGCAGTGTAGCGGGGGGCTACGAGCAGTACTTC.

The chain is built from TRBV3-1 and TRBJ2-7; 9 nucleotides align to TRBD2. Trimming cost V 3 bases and J 4 bases; bases outside gene matches: 7. There are 15 residues in the CDR3. Germline V gives CDR1 LGHDT, CDR2 YNNKEL (reference sequence). CDR3 region: CASSHSSGGVYEQYF. DNA for the CDR3: TGTGCCAGCAGCCATAGTAGCGGGGGAGTTTACGAGCAGTACTTC.

The rearrangement links TRBV25-1 to TRBJ2-5; D is possibly TRBD1 (6 bases). V was pared by 6 bases and J by 1 base, with 9 bases between. Germline lookup yields CDR1 MGHDK and CDR2 SYGVNS. This CDR3 is 13 amino acids long. As DNA, the CDR3 is TGTGCCAGCAGCGACAGGCTCCAAGAGACCCAGTACTTC. Its translation is CASSDRLQETQYF.

This sequence joins TRBV13 and TRBJ2-7; D is unclear. V was clipped by 1 base and J by 7 bases, with 5 bases between them. The CDR3 spans 11 residues. Per germline, CDR1 PRHDT and CDR2 FYEKMQ (reference sequence). The CDR3 sequence: CASSLEREQYF. The CDR3 nucleotides read TGTGCCAGCAGCTTAGAAAGGGAGCAGTACTTC. Full variable domain (missing parts from reference TRBV13 and TRBJ2-7): AAGVIQSPRHLIKEKRETATLKCYPIPRHDTVYWYQQGPGQDPQFLISFYEKMQSDKGSIPDRFSAQQFSDYHSELNMSSLELGDSALYFCASSLEREQYFGPGTRLTVT.

The sample holds many counts of this clonotype. The chain carries TRBV13 and TRBJ1-1; D may be TRBD1 (6 bases). CDR3 length: 18 residues. V shed 4 bases and J shed 3 bases, with 24 bases lying between them. Germline V CDR1 and CDR2: PRHDT, FYEKMQ (reference sequence). In DNA, the CDR3 is TGTGCCAGCAGCTCCCGGACCAAAGGGCGGGAGGGGGACACTGAAGCTTTCTTT. Translated, it gives CASSSRTKGREGDTEAFF.

The chain joins TRBV10-3 to TRBJ1-5; no firm D call. The V end was cut by 0 bases, the J end by 4 bases, with 4 bases between. Germline V gene sequence: CDR1 ENHRY, CDR2 SYGVKD. The CDR3 length is 13 residues. The CDR3 spells CAISESPNQPQHF. CDR3 in DNA: TGTGCCATCAGTGAGTCGCCAAATCAGCCCCAGCATTTT.

This clonotype has a count of ten or more. V gene TRBV6-5 combines with J gene TRBJ1-1, with a possible D match to TRBD1 (5 bases). The CDR3 is made up of 14 amino acids. Germline values: CDR1 MNHEY, CDR2 SVGAGI. Trimming removed 7 bases from V and 0 bases from J, with 12 bases in between. CDR3 in DNA: TGTGCCAGCACCCCCGGCAGGGTGAACACTGAAGCTTTCTTT. Protein sequence: CASTPGRVNTEAFF.

This clonotype was seen a handful of times. The chain is built from TRBV20-1 and TRBJ1-1, with TRBD1 as a possible D gene (5 bases). CDR1 is DFQATT, CDR2 SNEGSKA, per germline (reference sequence). The V and J ends lost 6 bases and 2 bases respectively, with 10 bases between them. The CDR3 spans 12 residues. This chain's CDR3 is CSADTGNTEAFF. The CDR3 nucleotides read TGCAGTGCAGATACAGGAAACACTGAAGCTTTCTTT.

This clonotype was picked up many times. The rearrangement uses TRBV28 and TRBJ1-2; D remains unclear. Trimming removed 5 bases at V and 8 bases at J, with 12 bases between. In germline, CDR1 is MDHEN, CDR2 SYDVKM. The CDR3 is made up of 12 amino acids. CDR3: CASSTVQWGYTF. For the CDR3, the DNA is TGTGCCAGCAGTACCGTCCAATGGGGCTACACCTTC.

J is TRBJ2-2 and V is TRBV10-3, with D possibly being TRBD2 (5 bases). The CDR3 has 14 amino acids. Germline assignment: CDR1 ENHRY and CDR2 SYGVKD. V was shortened by 3 bases and J by 3 bases, with 8 bases between the two germline ends. CDR3: CAISETRDTGELFF. The CDR3, as DNA: TGTGCCATCAGTGAAACTAGAGACACCGGGGAGCTGTTTTTT.

This clonotype was seen a few times. J is TRBJ1-6 and V is TRBV6-5; 8 nucleotides line up with TRBD1. Germline CDR1 and CDR2: MNHEY and SVGAGI. J gave up 5 bases and V 6 bases, and 9 bases lay outside the gene matches. This CDR3 spans 16 amino acids. The CDR3 is CASRLGGQVNNSPLHF. CDR3 sequence (DNA): TGTGCCAGCAGGCTAGGGGGACAGGTCAATAATTCACCCCTCCACTTT.

The chain couples TRBV7-9 to TRBJ2-3; 7 positions agree with TRBD1. V shed 8 bases and J 2 bases; nucleotides not matched to a gene: 13. Germline V gene sequence: CDR1 SEHNR, CDR2 FQNEAQ (reference sequence). The CDR3 extends over 16 amino acids. The CDR3 DNA sequence: TGTGCCAGCGGTAGACAACCAGGGGGACCCACAGATACGCAGTATTTT. This codes for CASGRQPGGPTDTQYF.

The genes are TRBV7-8 and TRBJ2-5; D might be TRBD1 (6 bases). The CDR3 runs to 13 residues. Per the germline V gene, CDR1 is SGHVS and CDR2 is FQNEAQ. The ends were cut back, 3 bases at V and 3 bases at J, with 8 bases in the middle. CDR3 region: CASSFGQKETQYF. In nucleotides, the CDR3 is TGTGCCAGCAGCTTCGGACAGAAAGAGACCCAGTACTTC.

This clonotype was seen repeatedly, ten times or more. The V call is TRBV6-5, the J call TRBJ2-7, with 11 positions matching TRBD1. The germline CDR1 and CDR2 sequences are MNHEY and SVGAGI. This CDR3 has 15 amino acids. The J segment lost 4 bases and the V segment lost 6 bases, leaving 8 bases of the junction unmatched. This CDR3 reads CASSLGQGASYEQYF. CDR3 bases: TGTGCCAGCAGCCTAGGACAGGGGGCATCGTACGAGCAGTACTTC.

This clonotype has ten or more counts. The rearrangement links TRBV7-3 to TRBJ1-1; TRBD1 matches at 9 bases. Trimming removed 6 bases from V and 4 bases from J; junction bases left unmatched: 3. CDR3 length equals 13 residues. Germline assignment: CDR1 SGHTA and CDR2 FQGTGA. CDR3 protein: CASRRQGGTEAFF. CDR3 in DNA: TGTGCCAGCAGGAGACAGGGGGGCACTGAAGCTTTCTTT.

This clonotype has only a few counts. V gene TRBV4-3 combines with J gene TRBJ1-4; D is undetermined. Germline CDR1 is LGHNA and CDR2 is YSLEER. There are 14 residues in the CDR3. V was trimmed by 0 bases and J by 6 bases, leaving 8 bases between them. CDR3 coding DNA: TGCGCCAGCAGCCAAGATCGGCGGTATGAAAAACTGTTTTTT. Translating it yields CASSQDRRYEKLFF.

The V gene is TRBV18, the J gene TRBJ1-4, with 8 nucleotides matching TRBD1. Trimming took 0 bases from V and 10 from J; bases not matched to a gene: 1. The CDR3 spans 13 residues. Germline CDR1 is KGHSH and CDR2 is LQKENI. This CDR3 is CASSPPTGAKLFF. CDR3 coding DNA: TGTGCCAGCTCACCACCGACAGGGGCAAAACTGTTTTTT.